This T cell receptor beta chain was sequenced during a study of blood T cells in healthy people across ages. Using a J-beta primer mix together with a sample-barcoded 5' primer, a second PCR was run for about 6 to 11 cycles. Via MiXCR, TCRdb re-called the 5' RACE reads, giving one row per CDR3 protein. The sample records about 1.7 million distinct CDR3 sequences, 28% being singletons. The authors isolated at least 6.5 million PBMCs per sample. Study-wide results and limits: With donor CMV status unknown, expanded clonotype changes were possibly confounded.

To note about this clonotype: As yet, its antigen is unknown.

This CDR3 has 18 amino acids. CDR1 and CDR2 (germline): SGHDT, YYEEEE. After removal of 3 bases from V and 7 bases from J, the junction contained 12 bases not matched to a gene. The chain has TRBV5-6 and TRBJ2-1; 14 bases align to TRBD2. The sequencing sample was made of blood. This TCR was sampled from a woman aged 25-40 years in good health. Here the CDR3 DNA reads TGTGCCAGCAGCTCAGGACTAGCGGGGGGAAGAGGGAGAAATGAGCAGTTCTTC. Amino acids: CASSSGLAGGRGRNEQFF.